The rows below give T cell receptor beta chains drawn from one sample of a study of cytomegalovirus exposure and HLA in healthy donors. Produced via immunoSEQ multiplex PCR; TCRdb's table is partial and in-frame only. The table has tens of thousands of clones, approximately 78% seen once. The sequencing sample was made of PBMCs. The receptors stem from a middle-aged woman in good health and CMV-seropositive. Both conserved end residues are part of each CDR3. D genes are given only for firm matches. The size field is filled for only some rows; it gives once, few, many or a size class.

CDR3aa: CASTVAGVETQYF
CDR3nt: TGTGCCAGTACCGTAGCGGGAGTAGAGACCCAGTACTTC
len: 13
v_gene: TRBV19
abundance: .
d_gene: TRBD2
j_gene: TRBJ2-5

CDR3aa: CASRPSRGTEAFF
CDR3nt: TGTGCCAGCAGGCCCTCCCGCGGCACTGAAGCTTTCTTT
len: 13
v_gene: TRBV6-5
abundance: few
d_gene: .
j_gene: TRBJ1-1

CDR3aa: CASSQRTGVAKNIQYF
CDR3nt: TGTGCCAGCTCACAAAGGACAGGAGTAGCCAAAAACATTCAGTACTTC
len: 16
v_gene: TRBV18
abundance: .
d_gene: TRBD1
j_gene: TRBJ2-4

CDR3aa: CASRDRGKVTEAFF
CDR3nt: TGTGCCAGCAGGGACAGGGGCAAGGTCACTGAAGCTTTCTTT
len: 14
v_gene: TRBV6-1
abundance: .
d_gene: TRBD1
j_gene: TRBJ1-1

CDR3aa: CASSLRQGWTEAFF
CDR3nt: TGTGCCAGCAGTTTACGGCAGGGTTGGACTGAAGCTTTCTTT
len: 14
v_gene: TRBV27
abundance: .
d_gene: .
j_gene: TRBJ1-1

CDR3aa: CASSGTAFKEQYF
CDR3nt: TGTGCCAGTTCCGGGACTGCCTTTAAAGAGCAGTACTTC
len: 13
v_gene: TRBV19
abundance: .
d_gene: .
j_gene: TRBJ2-7

CDR3aa: CAWSVQGGGSSPPFEQYF
CDR3nt: TGTGCCTGGAGTGTACAGGGGGGGGGCAGTTCACCTCCTTTCGAGCAGTACTTC
len: 18
v_gene: TRBV30
abundance: .
d_gene: .
j_gene: TRBJ2-7

CDR3aa: CATSRQGDSPLHF
CDR3nt: TGTGCCACCAGCAGACAGGGCGATTCACCCCTCCACTTT
len: 13
v_gene: TRBV15
abundance: .
d_gene: .
j_gene: TRBJ1-6

CDR3aa: CASSPVPGYGYTF
CDR3nt: TGTGCCAGCAGCCCGGTCCCCGGCTATGGCTACACCTTC
len: 13
v_gene: TRBV6-1
abundance: .
d_gene: .
j_gene: TRBJ1-2

CDR3aa: CASSESEAPGELFF
CDR3nt: TGTGCCAGCAGTGAATCGGAGGCGCCCGGGGAGCTGTTTTTT
len: 14
v_gene: TRBV2
abundance: .
d_gene: .
j_gene: TRBJ2-2

CDR3aa: CASSRTGVGTEAFF
CDR3nt: TGTGCCAGCAGCCGTACAGGGGTCGGCACTGAAGCTTTCTTT
len: 14
v_gene: TRBV7-9
abundance: few
d_gene: TRBD1
j_gene: TRBJ1-1

CDR3aa: CASSVRGPGETQYF
CDR3nt: TGTGCCAGCAGCGTCCGTGGCCCTGGAGAGACCCAGTACTTC
len: 14
v_gene: TRBV5-6
abundance: .
d_gene: .
j_gene: TRBJ2-5

CDR3aa: CASSLRTGRRFF
CDR3nt: TGTGCCAGCAGCCTAAGGACAGGGCGGAGGTTCTTC
len: 12
v_gene: TRBV7-2
abundance: .
d_gene: TRBD1
j_gene: TRBJ2-1

CDR3aa: CASSSPAGEYTDTQYF
CDR3nt: TGTGCCAGCAGCTCTCCGGCAGGGGAATACACAGATACGCAGTATTTT
len: 16
v_gene: TRBV7-6
abundance: .
d_gene: .
j_gene: TRBJ2-3

CDR3aa: CSVDATGAGNTIYF
CDR3nt: TGCAGCGTTGATGCGACAGGGGCTGGAAACACCATATATTTT
len: 14
v_gene: TRBV29-1
abundance: .
d_gene: TRBD1
j_gene: TRBJ1-3

CDR3aa: CASSSRGSSGANVLTF
CDR3nt: TGTGCCAGCAGCTCTAGAGGAAGCTCTGGGGCCAACGTCCTGACTTTC
len: 16
v_gene: TRBV7-3
abundance: .
d_gene: .
j_gene: TRBJ2-6

CDR3aa: CASSRPGRTSTGELFF
CDR3nt: TGTGCCAGTAGTCGGCCGGGGAGAACGAGCACCGGGGAGCTGTTTTTT
len: 16
v_gene: TRBV19
abundance: .
d_gene: .
j_gene: TRBJ2-2

CDR3aa: CASSLPVAYEQYF
CDR3nt: TGTGCCAGCAGTTTACCCGTAGCCTACGAGCAGTACTTC
len: 13
v_gene: TRBV28
abundance: .
d_gene: .
j_gene: TRBJ2-7

CDR3aa: CATSRDQGSEKLFF
CDR3nt: TGTGCCACCAGCAGAGATCAGGGATCTGAAAAACTGTTTTTT
len: 14
v_gene: TRBV15
abundance: .
d_gene: .
j_gene: TRBJ1-4

CDR3aa: CASSQETGQGFSGANVLTF
CDR3nt: TGTGCCAGCAGCCAAGAGACGGGACAGGGGTTCTCTGGGGCCAACGTCCTGACTTTC
len: 19
v_gene: TRBV14
abundance: .
d_gene: TRBD1
j_gene: TRBJ2-6

CDR3aa: CASSEIPHGGTF
CDR3nt: TGTGCCAGCAGTGAAATCCCCCATGGAGGGACCTTC
len: 12
v_gene: TRBV2
abundance: .
d_gene: .
j_gene: TRBJ1-2